Below, one T cell receptor (beta chain) is given with its context. Methods used by the authors: Researchers report that nucleated cell counts were estimated from reference gene primer amplification. The repertoire was sequenced with immunoSEQ multiplex PCR; TCRdb's copy has only in-frame clones and lacks some. The V and J calls and the clone size are those of that table, but D and trimming were determined from the DNA. The table has about 90,000 clones, approximately 86% seen once. The data originate from a study of blood T cell repertoires in COVID-19. Looking at the study overall: COVID-19 samples, acute and convalescent, were from the United States, Italy and Spain. Nucleic acid was either cDNA or gDNA, and it came from T cells, B-cell-depleted T cells, or PBMCs.

Specimen: peripheral blood. This TCR was recovered from a man at least 80 years old with active or convalescent COVID-19.

The CDR3 bases are TGTGCCAGCAGCCCCTCTAGCGGGACTAGCACAGATACGCAGTATTTT. Protein sequence: CASSPSSGTSTDTQYF. V is TRBV9 and J is TRBJ2-3; 9 bases align to TRBD2. Germline loops: CDR1 SGDLS, CDR2 YYNGEE. This CDR3 is built from 16 residues. After removal of 4 bases from V and 0 bases from J, the junction contained 6 bases not matched to a gene.